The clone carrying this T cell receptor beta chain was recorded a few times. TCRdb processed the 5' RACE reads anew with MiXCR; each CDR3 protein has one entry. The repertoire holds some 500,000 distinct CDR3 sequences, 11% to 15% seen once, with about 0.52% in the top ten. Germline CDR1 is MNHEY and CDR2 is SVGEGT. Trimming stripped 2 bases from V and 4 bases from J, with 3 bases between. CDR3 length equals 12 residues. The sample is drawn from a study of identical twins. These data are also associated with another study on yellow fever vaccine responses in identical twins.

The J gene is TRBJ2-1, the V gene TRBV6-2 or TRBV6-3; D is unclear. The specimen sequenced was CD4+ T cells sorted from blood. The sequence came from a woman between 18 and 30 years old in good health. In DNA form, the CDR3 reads TGTGCCAGCAGTTACATATACAATGAGCAGTTCTTC. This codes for CASSYIYNEQFF.